The 17 T cell receptor beta chains in this list originate from one sample, sequenced in a study of T cells in Graves' hyperthyroidism and ophthalmopathy (dated by TCRdb to the late 2010s). To prepare the library, multiplex PCR was applied. The instrument given in TCRdb is Illumina HiSeq 2000. TCR beta CDR3 regions were amplified from RNA transcripts. A first-round RT-PCR of the TCR CDR3 used the HTBI primer set with the Qiagen OneStep RT-PCR kit. The public reads were reanalyzed by TCRdb: fastp trimming at Q25, MiXCR alignment, in-frame beta chains only. Every CDR3 protein is listed once, alongside the most common genes and DNA of its rows. The sample table holds roughly 420,000 distinct CDR3 sequences, of which roughly 15% were seen once. The ten largest clonotypes hold less than 6.5% of the sample. The specimen was blood. Receptors were obtained from a woman aged 18-30 years with Graves' hyperthyroidism.

There are many counts of this clonotype. The V gene is TRBV20-1, the J gene TRBJ1-5, with unresolved D. Trimming shortened V by 1 base and J by 5 bases, and 9 bases separated the two germline ends. The CDR3 runs 13 residues. Per germline, CDR1 DFQATT and CDR2 SNEGSKA (reference sequence). CDR3 nucleotides: TGCAGTGCTAGAGTAGGGAGTCATCAGCCCCAGCATTTT. Protein sequence: CSARVGSHQPQHF.

The rearrangement joins TRBV4-3 to TRBJ1-3, with no clear D. Germline loops: CDR1 LGHNA, CDR2 YSLEER. V was shortened by 0 bases and J by 0 bases, with 15 bases between the two germline ends. CDR3 length: 18 amino acids. Written as DNA, the CDR3 is TGCGCCAGCAGCCAAGATGGGCCGGACGGATACTCTGGAAACACCATATATTTT. As protein: CASSQDGPDGYSGNTIYF.

In this sample, this clonotype turned up many times. The chain is built from TRBV12-3 or TRBV12-4 and TRBJ2-1, with 12 bases matching TRBD2. The CDR3 is 15 amino acids. The ends lost 6 bases at V and 5 bases at J; junction bases unmatched: 5. This chain's CDR3 is CASSRGTSGHNEQFF. CDR3 DNA: TGTGCCAGCAGCCGCGGGACTAGCGGGCACAATGAGCAGTTCTTC.

This clonotype was detected many times. V and J are TRBV2 and TRBJ2-5; D unresolved. The CDR3 is made up of 12 amino acids. The V end was cut by 10 bases, the J end by 2 bases, with 11 bases between. Germline CDR1 SNHLY, CDR2 FYNNEI. CDR3 sequence reads: CATSLGQETQYF. The CDR3 bases are TGTGCCACCTCCTTAGGGCAAGAGACCCAGTACTTC. Full variable domain (outside the CDR3, taken from reference TRBV2 and TRBJ2-5): EPEVTQTPSHQVTQMGQEVILRCVPISNHLYFYWYRQILGQKVEFLVSFYNNEISEKSEIFDDQFSVERPDGSNFTLKIRSTKLEDSAMYFCATSLGQETQYFGPGTRLLVL.

V usage is TRBV9 and J usage is TRBJ2-2; TRBD1 matches 7 bases. V gave up 4 bases and J gave up 4 bases; unmatched junction bases: 4. This CDR3 has 14 amino acids. Germline V gene data show CDR1 as SGDLS and CDR2 as YYNGEE. CDR3: CASSQGQTTGELFF. CDR3 DNA: TGTGCCAGCAGCCAGGGACAGACCACCGGGGAGCTGTTTTTT.

The chain joins TRBV5-4 to TRBJ2-3, with 10 bases aligning to TRBD2. The germline CDR1 and CDR2 sequences are SGHNT and YYREEE (reference sequence). V trimming: 4 bases; J trimming: 4 bases; junction bases outside the gene matches: 9. This CDR3 is built from 16 residues. The CDR3 sequence is CASSARSGRVADTQYF. As DNA, the CDR3 is TGTGCCAGCAGCGCAAGGAGCGGGAGGGTCGCAGATACGCAGTATTTT.

In this sample, this clonotype turned up many times. V gene TRBV12-3 or TRBV12-4 combines with J gene TRBJ1-6; weak D call: TRBD1 (6 bases). The CDR3 extends over 14 amino acids. Trimming shortened V by 2 bases and J by 10 bases, and 12 bases separated the two germline ends. This CDR3 is CASSLLAGASPLHF. CDR3 sequence (DNA): TGTGCCAGCAGTTTATTGGCAGGGGCATCACCCCTCCACTTT.

This clonotype was counted only a few times. The chain couples TRBV4-1 to TRBJ1-2, with D maybe TRBD1 (6 bases). The V end lost 8 bases, the J end lost 6 bases, and 10 bases lay between the germline ends. The CDR3 is 11 amino acids. Looked up from germline, CDR1 is MGHRA and CDR2 is YSYEKL. The CDR3 region has the DNA TGCGCCAGCGAACAGGGCAATGGCTACACCTTC. It specifies CASEQGNGYTF.

This clonotype was counted ten times or more. The rearrangement joins TRBV30 to TRBJ2-3, with TRBD1 matching over 8 bases. Germline CDR1 and CDR2: GTSNPN and SVGIG (reference sequence). V lost 3 bases to trimming and J lost 11 bases; unmatched junction nucleotides: 4. CDR3 length equals 11 residues. The chain's CDR3 is CAWRGTGRQYF. CDR3 sequence (DNA): TGTGCCTGGAGGGGGACAGGACGGCAGTATTTT.

J is TRBJ2-1 and V is TRBV4-1, with 10 bases lining up with TRBD2. The junction had 8 bases not matched to a gene; V was cut back by 3 bases and J by 3 bases. CDR1 is MGHRA and CDR2 is YSYEKL in the germline V gene. The CDR3 runs to 17 residues. CDR3 DNA sequence: TGCGCCAGCAGCCAGAGCGACGCTAGCGGGAGCTACAATGAGCAGTTCTTC. It translates to CASSQSDASGSYNEQFF.

This clonotype was seen many times. V gene TRBV20-1 combines with J gene TRBJ2-5; D remains ambiguous. CDR3 length equals 14 residues. The V gene's germline CDR1 is DFQATT and CDR2 SNEGSKA (reference sequence). Deletions cut 2 bases from V and 2 bases from J, with 12 bases between. The CDR3 loop reads CSARSAGLQETQYF. CDR3 sequence (DNA): TGCAGTGCTAGATCGGCAGGCCTGCAAGAGACCCAGTACTTC.

V and J are TRBV12-3 or TRBV12-4 and TRBJ2-1; TRBD2 matches at 10 bases. The CDR3 consists of 13 residues. V lost 8 bases to trimming and J lost 8 bases; unmatched junction nucleotides: 6. The CDR3 nucleotides are TGTGCCAGCCGTAGCGGGAGGAGCTATGAGCAGTTCTTC. Its translation: CASRSGRSYEQFF.

The CDR3 DNA sequence: TGCGCCAGCAGAGCCTTCCTAGCGGAGTCCTACGAGCAGTACTTC. Protein: CASRAFLAESYEQYF. The genes are TRBV10-2 and TRBJ2-7; 7 bases fit TRBD2. The CDR3 is 15 amino acids. Germline values: CDR1 WSHSY, CDR2 SAAADI. V was clipped by 6 bases and J by 1 base; unmatched bases: 9.

This clonotype was observed a few times. The J gene is TRBJ2-2, the V gene TRBV9, with 7 nucleotides matching TRBD2. The CDR3 runs to 16 residues. Per germline, CDR1 SGDLS and CDR2 YYNGEE. V lost 0 bases and J lost 0; bases outside the gene matches: 2. CDR3 loop: CASSVVAGANTGELFF. The CDR3 nucleotides are TGTGCCAGCAGCGTAGTGGCGGGAGCGAACACCGGGGAGCTGTTTTTT.

This clonotype was counted many times. The J gene is TRBJ2-3, the V gene TRBV2; D may match TRBD1 or TRBD2 (5 bases each). The CDR3 length is 14 residues. Between the trimmed V and J ends, which lost 3 bases and 2 bases, there was a span of 9 bases. Germline V gives CDR1 SNHLY, CDR2 FYNNEI. The CDR3 loop is CASSDWGNTDTQYF. The DNA of the CDR3 is TGTGCCAGCAGTGACTGGGGGAACACAGATACGCAGTATTTT.

This clonotype has at least ten counts. The chain links TRBV7-9 to TRBJ2-5; 7 nucleotides align to TRBD2. V shed 4 bases, J shed 7 bases, and the junction held 12 bases outside the gene matches. The CDR3 length is 15 residues. Per the germline V gene, CDR1 is SEHNR and CDR2 is FQNEAQ (reference sequence). In nucleotides, the CDR3 is TGTGCCAGCAGCTCCGGGGGGACCGGGAGAGGGACCCAGTACTTC. Its translation: CASSSGGTGRGTQYF.

The chain employs TRBV3-1 and TRBJ2-7, with TRBD2 identical over 12 bases. The CDR3 runs 15 residues. Losses at the gene ends were 1 base for V and 6 bases for J; bases not matched to a gene: 4. Germline-derived CDR1 and CDR2 are LGHDT and YNNKEL (reference sequence). The CDR3, as DNA: TGTGCCAGCAGCCAAGGACTAGCGGGAGTCTCCGAGCAGTACTTC. This sequence encodes CASSQGLAGVSEQYF.